This record concerns one TCR beta chain sequence. This record comes from a study of blood T cell repertoires in COVID-19. Study background: Some COVID-19 samples were acute and others convalescent; all came from the United States, Italy and Spain. Sources were T cells, B-cell-depleted T cells, or PBMCs; the material itself was cDNA or gDNA.

The authors' processing: The authors estimated nucleated cell counts from reference gene primer amplification. Repertoires were generated with immunoSEQ multiplex PCR, while TCRdb's copy carries only in-frame clones and drops some. Clone size and the V and J calls come from that table; the DNA yielded D and trimming. The table shows 19,000 or so clones, with roughly 85% occurring only once. The V gene's germline CDR1 is SGHTA and CDR2 FQGNSA. V was cut by 6 bases and J by 5 bases, with 14 bases left in between. The CDR3 spans 13 residues. The TCR originated in a man older than 75 with acute or convalescent COVID-19. The chain uses TRBV7-2 and TRBJ2-7; D is perhaps TRBD1 (6 bases). The sample taken for sequencing was peripheral blood. CDR3 sequence (DNA): TGTGCCAGCAGAACTTCAGGGGTGAACGAGCAGTACTTC. It is translated as CASRTSGVNEQYF.